This T cell receptor (beta chain) was sequenced for a study of cytomegalovirus exposure and HLA in healthy donors. 13 Jbeta primers and 60 Vbeta primers were used for the PCR. Sequenced by immunoSEQ multiplex PCR; TCRdb stores in-frame clones only, minus some. The table has around 180,000 clones, about three quarters seen once. The CDR3 runs 13 residues. Deletions cut 0 bases from V and 4 bases from J, with 5 bases between. The germline gives CDR1 SGHNT, CDR2 YYREEE (reference sequence). The table lists this clone with a few counts. The same CDR3 also results from other DNA sequences found in this sample. Those who donated were healthy bone marrow donors.

The sequenced sample was PBMCs. This clonotype was obtained from a woman in her 40s in good health and CMV-seronegative. The chain carries TRBV5-4 and TRBJ1-3; D is ambiguous. CDR3: CASSLAGGNTIYF. The CDR3 DNA follows: TGTGCCAGCAGCTTGGCAGGCGGAAACACCATATATTTT.